The present T cell receptor (beta chain) was sequenced within a study of blood T cell repertoires in COVID-19. The overall study: The United States, Italy and Spain provided the acute and convalescent COVID-19 samples. PBMCs, B-cell-depleted T cells, or T cells were the source of the cDNA or gDNA that made up the material.

The assay was immunoSEQ multiplex PCR, and TCRdb's table has in-frame clones only and misses some. The sample lists hundreds of thousands of clones; 80% to 90% were seen once. This CDR3 is built from 16 residues. The junction had 8 bases not matched to a gene; V was cut back by 5 bases and J by 1 base. CDR1 is SGHTA, CDR2 FQGNSA, per germline. V and J are TRBV7-2 and TRBJ2-3; 8 nucleotides line up with TRBD2. Sequences were obtained from peripheral blood. The TCR sequence derives from a woman aged 50 to 60 who had recovered from COVID-19. The CDR3 here is CASSETSGARTDTQYF. The CDR3 DNA sequence: TGTGCCAGCAGCGAAACTAGCGGAGCCCGCACAGATACGCAGTATTTT.